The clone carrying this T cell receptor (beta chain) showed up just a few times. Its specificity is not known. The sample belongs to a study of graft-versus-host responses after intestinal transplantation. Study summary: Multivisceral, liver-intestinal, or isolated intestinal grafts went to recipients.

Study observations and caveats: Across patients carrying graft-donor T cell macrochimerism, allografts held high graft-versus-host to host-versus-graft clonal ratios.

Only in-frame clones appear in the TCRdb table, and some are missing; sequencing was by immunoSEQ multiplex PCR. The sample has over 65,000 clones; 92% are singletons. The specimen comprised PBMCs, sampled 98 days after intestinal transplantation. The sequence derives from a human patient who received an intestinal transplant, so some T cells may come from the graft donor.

The CDR3 region is CASSVRGPNEKLFF. CDR3 in DNA: TGTGCCAGCAGTGTTCGAGGGCCTAATGAAAAACTGTTTTTT. The genes are TRBV2 and TRBJ1-4; D unclear. Per the germline V gene, CDR1 is SNHLY and CDR2 is FYNNEI. The V end was cut by 4 bases, the J end by 3 bases, with 9 bases between. This CDR3 region has 14 residues.